The rows below give T cell receptor beta chains drawn from one sample of a study of blood T cell repertoires in COVID-19. Repertoires were generated with immunoSEQ multiplex PCR, while TCRdb's copy carries only in-frame clones and drops some. The sample contains roughly 77,000 clones, 75% to 90% of which appear only once. Sample: peripheral blood. These receptors originate from an older woman with acute or convalescent COVID-19. Both conserved end residues are trimmed from each CDR3. A D gene is named only where the DNA matches it firmly.

TRBD2,TRBJ2-5,TRBV7-9,ASLAGNIQETQY
.,TRBJ1-4,TRBV6-5,ASSYSIGRGLF
TRBD1,TRBJ1-2,TRBV27,ASRKNDRGTYGYT
TRBD1,TRBJ2-7,TRBV5-4,ASSLWVTGVGYYEQY
.,TRBJ1-5,TRBV2,ASSGNRVGSNQPQH
.,TRBJ2-5,TRBV7-3,ASSAGPQETQY
.,TRBJ2-5,TRBV7-2,ASSLELQETQY
TRBD1,TRBJ1-2,TRBV7-9,ASSVFQGDGYT
TRBD1,TRBJ1-1,TRBV7-8,ASSLSGTALEAF
TRBD1,TRBJ2-7,TRBV5-1,ASSGQGRSTYEQY
TRBD2,TRBJ2-3,TRBV6-1,ASSDSGGALTDTQY
TRBD1,TRBJ2-7,TRBV29-1,SAGRDRGYEQY
.,TRBJ2-5,TRBV3-1/TRBV3-2,ASSQSGFQETQY
.,TRBJ2-5,TRBV10-3,AIRTPPRETQY
.,TRBJ1-2,TRBV15,ATSITPLGGYT
TRBD2,TRBJ2-1,TRBV7-6,ASSLAGTSGGAPYNEQF
TRBD2,TRBJ2-2,TRBV7-9,ASSPGGGRITGELF
TRBD1,TRBJ2-7,TRBV27,ASSLLRTGGGYEQY
TRBD1,TRBJ1-1,TRBV6-2/TRBV6-3,ASSTPGQGAGNTEAF
TRBD1,TRBJ1-4,TRBV27,ASSLTQGTNEKLF
TRBD2,TRBJ2-2,TRBV5-4,ASSLSSGGTNTGELF